This paragraph covers one TCR beta chain sequence. This clonotype was seen a handful of times. The clone's antigen remains unknown. Base qualities are missing; no much larger clone stands one base away. PBMCs were isolated by Ficoll-Paque density gradient centrifugation. The CDR3 sequence holds 15 residues, the cysteine and phenylalanine included. The CDR3 DNA has 45 bases and is translated from base 1. V loses 6 bases at its end and J loses 5 bases; junction bases beyond the gene matches: 13. CDR1 and CDR2 are drawn from the germline V gene: SQVTM, ANQGSEA. The source of the sample is a study of T-cell memory formation after mild COVID-19 (dated by TCRdb to about 2021). About the full investigation: TCR sequence clusters from the two donors were found to be largely donor specific. T-cell clones expanding and contracting after mild COVID-19 in two donors were tracked by longitudinal TCRalpha and TCRbeta repertoire sequencing. Two young, previously healthy adult volunteers made up the cohort, one male and one female.

Broader findings and caveats from the paper: Clones contracting from day 15 to 85 had balanced CD4/CD8 phenotypes, while a second wave expanding from day 15 to 37 was biased towards CD4+. Some responding clones were found in pre-infection memory, which suggests that pre-existing cross-reactive memory T cells took part in the SARS-CoV-2 response. Contracting CD4+ clones were located mainly in the CM and EM memory subsets, whereas CD8+ clones were found to be enriched in EMRA. Only two mild cases were covered in the study, and larger cohorts including severe cases with pre-infection samples were considered necessary. The second-wave clones that peaked on day 37 were not confirmed to be SARS-CoV-2 specific.

The sample was run on an Illumina NovaSeq 6000. TCRalpha and TCRbeta cDNA libraries were built by 5'RACE with constant-segment primers, adding sample barcodes and unique molecular identifiers. RNA was extracted from every sample with Trizol reagent. Amplification of the libraries took two PCR steps, and the second step added a second sample barcode plus Illumina TruSeq adapters. Libraries were sequenced on an Illumina NovaSeq with 2 x 150 bp paired-end reads. Turning to the authors' computational methods: Reads were demultiplexed and collapsed into UMI-guided consensus sequences with migec v1.2.7. With mixcr v2.1.11, UMI consensuses were aligned to TRA and TRB V and J templates and assembled into clonotypes. Clonotypes were classified as expanded or contracted when called significant by both edgeR and NoisET, with noise models trained on biological replicates. For edgeR calls, the cutoffs were a false discovery rate-adjusted p below 0.01 and a log2 fold-change threshold of 1. As an exploratory analysis of dynamics, max-normalized trajectories of the 1000 most abundant clonotypes were examined by PCA with hierarchical clustering. The CD4 or CD8 phenotype of responding clones was assigned using the separately sequenced CD4+ and CD8+ repertoires. Starting from the raw public reads, TCRdb applied fastp trimming at Q25, assembled clones with MiXCR and retained in-frame beta chains. Under each unique CDR3 protein, matching rows form one entry showing the most common genes and DNA. What appears here as the V and J calls and clone size reflects TCRdb's work, not the paper's. The sample table lists roughly 110,000 distinct CDR3 sequences, 22% of them with a count of one. The top ten clones comprise around 41% of the sample.

The V and J genes are TRBV29-1 and TRBJ2-7, and 10 junctional nucleotides match TRBD1. The TCR was taken from a man aged 18 to 29 who had mild COVID-19 (a few samples of this study predate the infection). The sample titles of this study are shuffled in the database, so cell type and time point are left out; the donor was told from shared clones. Sequencing input: PBMCs or a T cell subset sorted from them (not recorded which). CDR3 reads: CSVPFTGTGVNEQYF. In nucleotides, the sequence is TGCAGCGTGCCATTCACAGGGACAGGGGTAAACGAGCAGTACTTC.